The text below deals with one T cell receptor beta chain. Sequencing used immunoSEQ multiplex PCR; TCRdb keeps in-frame clones, though not all of them. Of 1.6 million or so clones in the sample, about 98.5% were seen once. The data originate from a study of shared clonotypes between healthy human individuals. The V and J ends lost 7 bases and 2 bases respectively, with 23 bases between them. Germline-derived CDR1 and CDR2 are WSHSY and SAAADI. CDR3 length: 17 amino acids. Input material: naive CD4+ T cells sorted from blood. Subset here: CD45RA+ positively selected. This clonotype was sampled from a man between 25 and 39 years old in good health. V and J are TRBV10-2 and TRBJ1-1; no reliable D call. In nucleotides, the CDR3 is TGCGCCAGCACCCCTCTGGGCGGGCTTCCCATCAACACTGAAGCTTTCTTT. This sequence encodes CASTPLGGLPINTEAFF.